The next 19 T cell receptor beta chains were all read from a single sample in a study of T cell changes during pregnancy in multiple sclerosis. Using immunoSEQ multiplex PCR, the repertoire was profiled, and TCRdb retains in-frame clones only, with some absent. The table records about 50,000 clones, about 91% of them present only once. Sequenced material: CD8+ T cells from peripheral blood mononuclear cells, taken after pregnancy. The source of these receptors is a female donor with multiple sclerosis, enrolled in a pregnancy study.

This clone was detected once. The V call is TRBV5-4, the J call TRBJ2-3; perhaps TRBD2 as D (6 bases). CDR3 length: 16 amino acids. V gave up 5 bases and J gave up 0 bases, with 16 bases separating them. The germline V gene has CDR1 SGHNT and CDR2 YYREEE (reference sequence). DNA for the CDR3: TGTGCCAGCAGTTACGGGACTCATGGGAGCACAGATACGCAGTATTTT. This sequence encodes CASSYGTHGSTDTQYF.

The chain carries TRBV7-9 and TRBJ2-7; 7 nucleotides align to TRBD1. This CDR3 is built from 12 residues. Trimming removed 5 bases from V and 2 bases from J; junction bases left unmatched: 0. The germline V gene has CDR1 SEHNR and CDR2 FQNEAQ (reference sequence). Here the CDR3 DNA reads TGTGCCAGCAGCCAGGGGGCCTACGAGCAGTACTTC. This codes for CASSQGAYEQYF.

The chain joins TRBV7-6 to TRBJ2-5, with TRBD2 matching over 10 bases. The trim removed 1 base at V and 6 bases at J, leaving 5 bases unmatched. Germline V gives CDR1 SGHVS, CDR2 FNYEAQ. This CDR3 comprises 15 residues. CDR3 sequence: CASSLELAGLQTQYF. In DNA form, the CDR3 reads TGTGCCAGCAGCTTAGAACTAGCGGGGTTGCAGACCCAGTACTTC.

J is TRBJ2-7 and V is TRBV4-3, with 7 bases matching TRBD2. Germline CDR1 reads LGHNA; CDR2 reads YSLEER. This CDR3 has 16 amino acids. With 0 bases clipped from V and 3 bases from J, the junction kept 8 bases outside the gene matches. The CDR3 loop reads CASSQDFGSGDYEQYF. CDR3 bases: TGCGCCAGCAGCCAAGATTTCGGCAGCGGGGACTACGAGCAGTACTTC.

V usage is TRBV27 and J usage is TRBJ1-2; D unresolved. The CDR3 runs to 14 residues. Per the germline V gene, CDR1 is MNHEY and CDR2 is SMNVEV (reference sequence). V was clipped by 2 bases and J by 4 bases, with 11 bases between them. This chain's CDR3 is CASSLLGEGYGYTF. The CDR3 DNA is TGTGCCAGCAGTTTACTCGGGGAGGGCTATGGCTACACCTTC.

The chain combines TRBV5-6 with TRBJ2-4; a weak D match, TRBD2 (5 bases). Trimming removed 5 bases from V and 8 bases from J, with 11 bases in between. Germline loops: CDR1 SGHDT, CDR2 YYEEEE. CDR3 length: 12 residues. The CDR3 DNA reads as TGTGCCAGCAGTTTCGCGGAGGACATTCAGTACTTC. This gives the protein CASSFAEDIQYF.

In nucleotides, the CDR3 is TGTGCCAGCAGCATACTAGCGGGAAGCACAGATACGCAGTATTTT. Amino acid sequence: CASSILAGSTDTQYF. This chain joins TRBV27 and TRBJ2-3; 10 bases match TRBD2. CDR3 size: 15 residues. V was clipped by 6 bases and J by 0 bases; unmatched bases: 3. CDR1 and CDR2 from the germline V gene are MNHEY and SMNVEV (reference sequence).

The V call is TRBV9, the J call TRBJ1-3; no firm D call. V lost 7 bases, J lost 0 bases, and 11 bases lay in between. The CDR3 contains 14 residues. CDR1 SGDLS and CDR2 YYNGEE come from the germline V gene. The DNA for the CDR3 is TGTGCCAGCGGAGGGCTATACTCTGGAAACACCATATATTTT. Translating gives CASGGLYSGNTIYF.

This chain uses TRBV5-1 with TRBJ2-3; the match to TRBD2 covers 8 bases. CDR1 and CDR2 (germline): SGHRS, YFSETQ. The V segment lost 5 bases and the J segment 2 bases; nucleotides outside the gene matches: 7. This CDR3 comprises 15 residues. CDR3 sequence: CASREGLDLTDTQYF. DNA of the CDR3: TGCGCCAGCAGGGAGGGACTAGACCTCACAGATACGCAGTATTTT.

J is TRBJ1-1 and V is TRBV7-9; 11 bases are shared with TRBD1. J was trimmed by 5 bases and V by 4 bases; bases with no gene match: 6. Germline CDR1 is SEHNR and CDR2 is FQNEAQ (reference sequence). This CDR3 contains 15 residues. CDR3 loop: CASSYPGQGATEAFF. The CDR3, as DNA: TGTGCCAGCAGCTACCCCGGACAGGGGGCAACTGAAGCTTTCTTT.

The rearrangement joins TRBV2 to TRBJ2-3; 7 bases match TRBD2. V lost 3 bases, J lost 6 bases, and 12 bases stayed unmatched. CDR3 length: 16 amino acids. CDR1 is SNHLY, CDR2 FYNNEI, per germline. This chain's CDR3 is CASSERGTGFGDTQYF. CDR3 DNA sequence: TGTGCCAGCAGTGAGCGGGGGACGGGCTTCGGGGATACGCAGTATTTT. The entire variable domain, with the rest obtained from reference TRBV2 and TRBJ2-3, is as follows: EPEVTQTPSHQVTQMGQEVILRCVPISNHLYFYWYRQILGQKVEFLVSFYNNEISEKSEIFDDQFSVERPDGSNFTLKIRSTKLEDSAMYFCASSERGTGFGDTQYFGPGTRLTVL.

This clone was seen once. The V gene is TRBV5-6, the J gene TRBJ1-2; possibly TRBD1 for D (6 bases). The length of the CDR3 is 16 residues. With 1 base removed from V and 11 bases from J, the gap between germline ends came to 24 bases. Germline V gene sequence: CDR1 SGHDT, CDR2 YYEEEE. CDR3 coding DNA: TGTGCCAGCAGCTTGAAACTGAACAGGGCCGTAACGGGATACACCTTC. Residues: CASSLKLNRAVTGYTF. Full variable domain (rest looked up from reference TRBV5-6 and TRBJ1-2): DAGVTQSPTHLIKTRGQQVTLRCSPKSGHDTVSWYQQALGQGPQFIFQYYEEEERQRGNFPDRFSGHQFPNYSSELNVNALLLGDSALYLCASSLKLNRAVTGYTFGSGTRLTVV.

This clone has only one observation. The rearrangement uses TRBV11-1 and TRBJ2-1; TRBD1 matches at 11 bases. This CDR3 has 17 residues. V was clipped by 3 bases and J by 6 bases; unmatched bases: 10. CDR1 is SGHAT, CDR2 FQDESV, per germline (reference sequence). CDR3 in amino acids: CASSLDIRDRGVNEQFF. As DNA, the CDR3 is TGTGCCAGCAGCTTGGATATCCGGGACAGGGGGGTCAATGAGCAGTTCTTC.

The rearrangement uses TRBV9 and TRBJ2-3; 8 bases match TRBD2. Unmatched junction bases numbered 11, after V lost 4 bases and J lost 4 bases. This CDR3 region has 16 residues. Germline V gives CDR1 SGDLS, CDR2 YYNGEE. The chain's CDR3 is CASSPPGSGDADTQYF. CDR3 bases: TGTGCCAGCAGCCCCCCGGGTAGCGGGGACGCAGATACGCAGTATTTT.

This sequence joins TRBV27 and TRBJ2-7; weak D call: TRBD1 (5 bases). CDR1 and CDR2 (germline): MNHEY, SMNVEV (reference sequence). Trimming removed 6 bases from V and 3 bases from J, with 18 bases in between. The CDR3 runs 15 residues. The CDR3 nucleotides read TGTGCCAGCAGGAGGACACGGAGTGGGAACTACGAGCAGTACTTC. Protein sequence: CASRRTRSGNYEQYF.

This chain uses TRBV4-1 with TRBJ2-7; 7 positions agree with TRBD2. J was trimmed by 4 bases and V by 0 bases; bases with no gene match: 6. Germline V gene sequence: CDR1 MGHRA, CDR2 YSYEKL. The CDR3 is 15 amino acids. The CDR3 nucleotides are TGCGCCAGCAGCCAAGATGGGGGGGGACTATACGAGCAGTACTTC. This gives the protein CASSQDGGGLYEQYF.

The chain recombines TRBV7-9 with TRBJ2-7; D is perhaps TRBD2 (5 bases). This CDR3 comprises 13 residues. Germline lookup yields CDR1 SEHNR and CDR2 FQNEAQ (reference sequence). The V gene lost 3 bases and the J gene lost 4 bases, with 10 bases spanning the gap. CDR3 protein: CASSFPGLYEQYF. CDR3 DNA: TGTGCCAGCAGCTTTCCTGGACTTTACGAGCAGTACTTC. Using reference TRBV7-9 and TRBJ2-7 for the parts outside the CDR3, the full variable domain is DTGVSQNPRHKITKRGQNVTFRCDPISEHNRLYWYRQTLGQGPEFLTYFQNEAQLEKSRLLSDRFSAERPKGSFSTLEIQRTEQGDSAMYLCASSFPGLYEQYFGPGTRLTVT.

V and J are TRBV6-4 and TRBJ2-1, with D possibly being TRBD2 (5 bases). The CDR3 sequence is 13 residues long. The germline V gene has CDR1 MRHNA and CDR2 SNTAGT. Trimming left V 8 bases short and J 3 bases short, with 11 bases between. The CDR3 sequence is CASRSGSYNEQFF. The CDR3 bases are TGTGCCAGCCGGAGCGGAAGCTACAATGAGCAGTTCTTC.

This chain joins TRBV7-9 and TRBJ1-2, with TRBD1 matching over 7 bases. The CDR3 sequence is 15 residues long. The V gene's germline CDR1 is SEHNR and CDR2 FQNEAQ (reference sequence). V gave up 5 bases and J gave up 6 bases; unmatched junction bases: 12. This chain's CDR3 is CASSNENQGDHGYTF. CDR3 in DNA: TGTGCCAGCAGCAACGAAAACCAGGGGGACCATGGCTACACCTTC.